One TCR beta chain is described in this entry. The record originates from a study of CD8 T cells in Susac syndrome. CD8+ and CD4+ T cells from blood underwent TCR beta sequencing. Recently defined diagnostic criteria for definite or probable disease were fulfilled by Susac syndrome patients. Negative isolation yielded the CD8+ and CD4+ T cells, while FACS enriched the TEMRA cells. With random hexamers, roughly 0.45 to 1 ug RNA was reverse transcribed. Across 54 Vbeta and 13 Jbeta, immunoSEQ multiplex PCR amplified TCR beta CDR3. From the immunoSEQ multiplex PCR reads, TCRdb called clonotypes with MiXCR, one entry per CDR3 protein. Here the sample spans some 160,000 distinct CDR3 sequences, approximately 94% being singletons. Germline V gene lookup returns CDR1 MNHEY and CDR2 SMNVEV (reference sequence). The CDR3 totals 15 residues. V trimming: 8 bases; J trimming: 5 bases; junction bases outside the gene matches: 11.

J is TRBJ2-2 and V is TRBV27; 7 bases map to TRBD1. The sample comprised CD4+ T cells from PBMCs. The origin of this receptor is a human donor with Susac syndrome. CDR3 in amino acids: CASGLQGSRTGELFF. CDR3 DNA sequence: TGTGCCAGCGGCTTACAGGGGTCGAGAACCGGGGAGCTGTTTTTT.